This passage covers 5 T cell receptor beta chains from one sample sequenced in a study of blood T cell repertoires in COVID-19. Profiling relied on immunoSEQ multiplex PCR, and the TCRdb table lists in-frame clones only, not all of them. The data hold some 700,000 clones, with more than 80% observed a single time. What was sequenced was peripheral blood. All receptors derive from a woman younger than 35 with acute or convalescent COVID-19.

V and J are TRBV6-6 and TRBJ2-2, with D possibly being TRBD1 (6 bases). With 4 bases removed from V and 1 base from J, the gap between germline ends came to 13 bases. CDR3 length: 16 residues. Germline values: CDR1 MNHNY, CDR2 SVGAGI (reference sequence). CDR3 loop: CASSWIGTRNTGELFF. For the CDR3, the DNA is TGTGCCAGCAGTTGGATTGGGACAAGGAACACCGGGGAGCTGTTTTTT.

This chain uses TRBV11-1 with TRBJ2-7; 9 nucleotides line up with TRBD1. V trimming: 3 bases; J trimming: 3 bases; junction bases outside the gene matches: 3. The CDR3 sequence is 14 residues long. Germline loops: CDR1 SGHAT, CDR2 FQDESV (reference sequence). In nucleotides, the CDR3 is TGTGCCAGCAGCTTGACAGGGGGAGGCTACGAGCAGTACTTC. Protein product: CASSLTGGGYEQYF. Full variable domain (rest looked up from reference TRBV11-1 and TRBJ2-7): EAEVAQSPRYKITEKSQAVAFWCDPISGHATLYWYRQILGQGPELLVQFQDESVVDDSQLPKDRFSAERLKGVDSTLKIQPAELGDSAMYLCASSLTGGGYEQYFGPGTRLTVT.

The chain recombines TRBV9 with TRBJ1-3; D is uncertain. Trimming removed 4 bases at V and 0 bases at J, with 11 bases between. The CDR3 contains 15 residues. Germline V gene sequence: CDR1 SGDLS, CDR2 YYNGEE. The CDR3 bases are TGTGCCAGCAGCTTCGGGGTTAACTCTGGAAACACCATATATTTT. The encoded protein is CASSFGVNSGNTIYF.

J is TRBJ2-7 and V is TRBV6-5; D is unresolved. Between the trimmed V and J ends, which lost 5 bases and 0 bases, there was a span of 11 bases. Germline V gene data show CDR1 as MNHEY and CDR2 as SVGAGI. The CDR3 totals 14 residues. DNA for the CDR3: TGTGCCAGCAGTCCCCGGGTGAGCTCCTACGAGCAGTACTTC. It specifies CASSPRVSSYEQYF.

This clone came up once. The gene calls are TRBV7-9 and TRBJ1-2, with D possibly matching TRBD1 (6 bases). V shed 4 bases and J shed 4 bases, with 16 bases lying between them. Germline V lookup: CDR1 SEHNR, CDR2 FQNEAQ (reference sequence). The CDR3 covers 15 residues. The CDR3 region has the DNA TGTGCCAGCAGCTCCCCGGACAGACAGCCCTATGGCTACACCTTC. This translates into CASSSPDRQPYGYTF.